The 19 T cell receptor beta chains below were found in one sample sequenced in a study of cytomegalovirus exposure and HLA in healthy donors. The primer mix had 60 Vbeta and 13 Jbeta primers. Here immunoSEQ multiplex PCR was the method, and the copy in TCRdb shows in-frame clones only, minus some. Of about 160,000 clones in the sample, roughly 85% were seen once. Sequenced sample: PBMCs. Source of these receptors: a man aged 40-49 years in good health and CMV-seronegative.

This chain connects TRBV7-2 to TRBJ2-3; tentative D call: TRBD2 (5 bases). This CDR3 has 16 residues. Germline assignment: CDR1 SGHTA and CDR2 FQGNSA. The V end lost 6 bases, the J end lost 6 bases, and 22 bases lay between the germline ends. CDR3 sequence: CASRLLGAGLVDTQYF. DNA for the CDR3: TGTGCCAGCAGACTACTAGGCGCTGGGCTAGTCGATACGCAGTATTTT.

The chain joins TRBV11-2 to TRBJ1-3; D gene uncertain. Trimming cost V 0 bases and J 4 bases, with 16 bases left between them. CDR3 length: 17 amino acids. The germline CDR1 and CDR2 sequences are SGHAT and FQNNGV. CDR3 in amino acids: CASSLDRTTAGGNTIYF. CDR3 sequence (DNA): TGTGCCAGCAGCTTAGATAGGACCACTGCGGGGGGAAACACCATATATTTT.

A few counts support this clone. The chain uses TRBV15 and TRBJ2-3; TRBD2 aligns across 7 bases. The CDR3 loop spans 15 amino acids. The junction had 7 bases not matched to a gene; V was cut back by 2 bases and J by 5 bases. The germline V gene encodes CDR1 LNHNV and CDR2 YYDKDF (reference sequence). The CDR3 DNA sequence: TGTGCCACCAGCAGATGGGGAGGGCCGCTAGATACGCAGTATTTT. This sequence encodes CATSRWGGPLDTQYF.

This chain uses TRBV28 with TRBJ2-7, with D uncertain. The V end was cut by 4 bases, the J end by 2 bases, with 9 bases between. This CDR3 spans 13 amino acids. The germline CDR1 and CDR2 sequences are MDHEN and SYDVKM. CDR3 region: CASSSPSPYEQYF. Here the CDR3 DNA reads TGTGCCAGCAGTTCCCCTTCCCCCTACGAGCAGTACTTC.

This chain links TRBV9 with TRBJ2-7; D possibly corresponds to TRBD1 (6 bases). The CDR3 is 14 amino acids. The germline V and J ends were trimmed by 4 bases and 7 bases, with 18 bases remaining between them. CDR1 SGDLS and CDR2 YYNGEE come from the germline V gene. The CDR3 coding sequence is TGTGCCAGCAGCCCCCACAGGGTAACGGAAGAGCAGTACTTC. Its translation is CASSPHRVTEEQYF.

The gene calls are TRBV4-2 and TRBJ2-3; 8 bases agree with TRBD1. The CDR3 consists of 15 residues. The trim removed 1 base at V and 3 bases at J, leaving 3 bases unmatched. CDR1 LGHNA and CDR2 YNFKEQ come from the germline V gene. The CDR3 DNA reads as TGTGCCAGCAGCCAAGGGACAGGGAATACAGATACGCAGTATTTT. Its protein is CASSQGTGNTDTQYF.

This sequence joins TRBV25-1 and TRBJ1-4; TRBD1 might be the D (5 bases). V was pared by 4 bases and J by 8 bases, with 17 bases between. The CDR3 contains 15 residues. CDR1 MGHDK and CDR2 SYGVNS come from the germline V gene. The DNA for the CDR3 is TGTGCCAGCAGTGGTTTTGGGGGGATTGGGGAAAAACTGTTTTTT. Its protein is CASSGFGGIGEKLFF.

This clone turned up a few times. This sequence joins TRBV6-6 and TRBJ1-2, with no clear D. V was pared by 6 bases and J by 8 bases, with 13 bases between. Germline loops: CDR1 MNHNY, CDR2 SVGAGI (reference sequence). The CDR3 is 12 residues long. CDR3 bases: TGTGCCAGCAGCATCAGAGGGTTAGGCTACACCTTC. Amino acids: CASSIRGLGYTF.

The chain couples TRBV9 to TRBJ2-3; D is perhaps TRBD2 (6 bases). Trimming shortened V by 0 bases and J by 5 bases, and 13 bases separated the two germline ends. Germline V CDR1 and CDR2: SGDLS, YYNGEE. The CDR3 loop spans 15 amino acids. This chain's CDR3 is CASSVGGGLRDTQYF. The CDR3 coding sequence is TGTGCCAGCAGCGTAGGGGGAGGACTCCGAGATACGCAGTATTTT.

This clone has a single count. This chain uses TRBV5-1 with TRBJ2-3; a possible D gene is TRBD1 (6 bases). This CDR3 has 16 amino acids. The germline CDR1 and CDR2 sequences are SGHRS and YFSETQ. The V gene lost 0 bases and the J gene lost 1 base, with 12 bases spanning the gap. DNA of the CDR3: TGCGCCAGCAGCTTGGAACGCGCAGGGGGCACAGATACGCAGTATTTT. Amino acids: CASSLERAGGTDTQYF.

This chain connects TRBV7-8 to TRBJ2-7; 10 bases are a match to TRBD1. Germline CDR1 and CDR2: SGHVS and FQNEAQ. V dropped 4 bases and J dropped 3; count of bases not matched to a gene: 6. The CDR3 is 15 amino acids. The CDR3 nucleotides are TGTGCCAGCAGCTCCACTGACAGGGGGCTCTACGAGCAGTACTTC. Its translation is CASSSTDRGLYEQYF.

The chain employs TRBV30 and TRBJ2-7, with 10 bases identical to TRBD2. V lost 3 bases, J lost 5 bases, and 7 bases stayed unmatched. Per the germline V gene, CDR1 is GTSNPN and CDR2 is SVGIG (reference sequence). CDR3 length equals 14 residues. CDR3 residues: CAWSEREGGNEQYF. The CDR3 bases are TGTGCCTGGAGCGAGCGGGAGGGCGGGAACGAGCAGTACTTC.

The chain employs TRBV5-1 and TRBJ2-2; 8 nucleotides agree with TRBD1. V was clipped by 0 bases and J by 5 bases; unmatched bases: 3. This CDR3 is 15 amino acids long. From germline, CDR1 is SGHRS and CDR2 YFSETQ. The CDR3 here is CASSLGRGLTGELFF. Here the CDR3 DNA reads TGCGCCAGCAGCTTGGGCAGGGGGCTGACCGGGGAGCTGTTTTTT.

The table lists this clone with a few counts. V gene TRBV6-5 combines with J gene TRBJ2-1, with unresolved D. Looked up from germline, CDR1 is MNHEY and CDR2 is SVGAGI. V lost 0 bases to trimming and J lost 6 bases, with 12 bases between them. This CDR3 comprises 15 residues. Here the CDR3 DNA reads TGTGCCAGCAGTTACTCACCCCGCCAAGCCAATGAGCAGTTCTTC. This encodes CASSYSPRQANEQFF.

This rearrangement joins TRBV5-8 to TRBJ1-5; 9 bases match TRBD1. After removal of 2 bases from V and 6 bases from J, the junction contained 6 bases not matched to a gene. The CDR3 has 15 amino acids. The V gene's germline CDR1 is SGHTS and CDR2 YDEGEE. The CDR3 region is CASSLRDRARQPQHF. The CDR3, as DNA: TGTGCCAGCAGCTTACGGGACAGGGCCCGTCAGCCCCAGCATTTT.

This clone was detected a few times. The chain combines TRBV27 with TRBJ2-7; D unresolved. V was cut by 7 bases and J by 4 bases, with 17 bases left in between. The CDR3 consists of 14 residues. Germline CDR1 MNHEY, CDR2 SMNVEV (reference sequence). The CDR3, as DNA: TGTGCCAGCAATCCTCCTCGGGTTTTATACGAGCAGTACTTC. Its translation: CASNPPRVLYEQYF.

V usage is TRBV6-5 and J usage is TRBJ2-3, with 15 bases aligning to TRBD2. The CDR3 spans 15 residues. Germline CDR1 is MNHEY and CDR2 is SVGAGI. Unmatched junction bases numbered 1, after V lost 5 bases and J lost 4 bases. The DNA for the CDR3 is TGTGCCAGCAGTGGACTAGCGGGAGGGTCAGATACGCAGTATTTT. Its protein is CASSGLAGGSDTQYF.

This clone was observed once. The rearrangement uses TRBV19 and TRBJ2-3; weak D call: TRBD2 (6 bases). Trimming stripped 7 bases from V and 4 bases from J, with 15 bases between. The CDR3 runs 14 residues. Germline lookup yields CDR1 LNHDA and CDR2 SQIVND (reference sequence). The CDR3 loop reads CASIGRSSPDTQYF. CDR3 coding DNA: TGTGCCAGTATAGGGAGGTCCTCTCCAGATACGCAGTATTTT.

This clone occurred a few times. The chain recombines TRBV21-1 with TRBJ2-5; the DNA was not used to check the table's D call, TRBD1. With the DNA end fitting TRBJ2-7 better, the J assignment may be wrong. TRBV21-1 counts as a pseudogene. The CDR3 is 16 residues long. In nucleotides, the CDR3 is TGTGCCAGCAGCAAAGGGAGGGGACAGGGAAACTACGAGCAGTACTTC. Protein sequence: CASSKGRGQGNYEQYF.